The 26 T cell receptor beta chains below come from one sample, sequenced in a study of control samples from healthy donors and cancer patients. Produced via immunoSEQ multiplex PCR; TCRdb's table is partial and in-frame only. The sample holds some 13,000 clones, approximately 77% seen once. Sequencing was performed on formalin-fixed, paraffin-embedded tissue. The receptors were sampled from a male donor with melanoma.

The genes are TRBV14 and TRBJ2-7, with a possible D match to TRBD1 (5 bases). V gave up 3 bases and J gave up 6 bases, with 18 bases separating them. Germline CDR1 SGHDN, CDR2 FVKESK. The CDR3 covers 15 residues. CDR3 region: CASSHEDNLLLEQYF. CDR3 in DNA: TGTGCCAGCAGCCATGAGGACAACTTACTTCTCGAGCAGTACTTC.

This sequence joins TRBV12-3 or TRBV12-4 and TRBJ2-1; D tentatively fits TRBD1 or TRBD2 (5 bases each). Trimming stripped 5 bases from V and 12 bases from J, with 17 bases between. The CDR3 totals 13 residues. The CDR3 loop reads CASSLRDPTVQFF. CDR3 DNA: TGTGCCAGCAGTCTCCGGGACCCCACCGTGCAGTTCTTC.

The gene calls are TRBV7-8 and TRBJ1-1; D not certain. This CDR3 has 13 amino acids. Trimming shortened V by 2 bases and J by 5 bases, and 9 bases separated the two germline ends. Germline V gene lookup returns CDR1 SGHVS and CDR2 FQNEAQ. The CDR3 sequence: CASSLSGYTEAFF. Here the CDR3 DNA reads TGTGCCAGCAGCTTATCAGGATATACTGAAGCTTTCTTT.

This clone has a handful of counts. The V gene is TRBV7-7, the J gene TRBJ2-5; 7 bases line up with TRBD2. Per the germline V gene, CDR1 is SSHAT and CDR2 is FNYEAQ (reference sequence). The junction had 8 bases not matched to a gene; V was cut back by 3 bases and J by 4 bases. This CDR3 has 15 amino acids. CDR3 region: CASSLGLAVAETQYF. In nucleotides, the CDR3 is TGTGCCAGCAGCTTGGGGCTAGCGGTTGCAGAGACCCAGTACTTC.

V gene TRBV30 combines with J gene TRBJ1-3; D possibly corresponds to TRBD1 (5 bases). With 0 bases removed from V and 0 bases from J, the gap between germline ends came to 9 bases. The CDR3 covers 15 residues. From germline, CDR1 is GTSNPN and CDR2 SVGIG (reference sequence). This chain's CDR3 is CAWSVGASSGNTIYF. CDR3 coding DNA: TGTGCCTGGAGTGTCGGGGCCTCCTCTGGAAACACCATATATTTT.

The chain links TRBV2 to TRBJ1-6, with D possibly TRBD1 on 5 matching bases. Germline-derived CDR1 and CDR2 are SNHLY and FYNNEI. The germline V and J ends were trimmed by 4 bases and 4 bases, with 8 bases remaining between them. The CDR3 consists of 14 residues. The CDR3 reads CASSGGGYNSPLHF. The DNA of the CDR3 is TGTGCCAGCAGTGGGGGCGGTTATAATTCACCCCTCCACTTT.

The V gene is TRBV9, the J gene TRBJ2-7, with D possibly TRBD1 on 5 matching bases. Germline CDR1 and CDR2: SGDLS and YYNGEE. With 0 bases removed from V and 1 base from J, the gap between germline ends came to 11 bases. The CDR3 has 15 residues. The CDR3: CASSVEGQGSYEQYF. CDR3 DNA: TGTGCCAGCAGCGTAGAAGGGCAGGGTTCCTACGAGCAGTACTTC.

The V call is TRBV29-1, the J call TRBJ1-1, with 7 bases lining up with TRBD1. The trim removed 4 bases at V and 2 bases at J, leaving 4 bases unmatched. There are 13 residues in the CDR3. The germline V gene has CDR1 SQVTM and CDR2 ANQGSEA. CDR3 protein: CSVVRGQNTEAFF. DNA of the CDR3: TGCAGCGTTGTGAGGGGGCAAAACACTGAAGCTTTCTTT. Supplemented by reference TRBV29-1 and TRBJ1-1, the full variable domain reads SAVISQKPSRDICQRGTSLTIQCQVDSQVTMMFWYRQQPGQSLTLIATANQGSEATYESGFVIDKFPISRPNLTFSTLTVSNMSPEDSSIYLCSVVRGQNTEAFFGQGTRLTVV.

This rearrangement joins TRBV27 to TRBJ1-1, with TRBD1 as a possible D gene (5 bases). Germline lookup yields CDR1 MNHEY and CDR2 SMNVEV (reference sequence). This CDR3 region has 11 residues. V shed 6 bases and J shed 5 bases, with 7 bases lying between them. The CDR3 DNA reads TGTGCCAGCAGCCGGGGGACTGAAGCTTTCTTT. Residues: CASSRGTEAFF.

CDR3 sequence reads: CASTLGGSNTEAFF. The CDR3 coding sequence is TGTGCCAGCACCCTCGGAGGGTCCAACACTGAAGCTTTCTTT. This chain links TRBV6-6 with TRBJ1-1; D gene uncertain. Germline CDR1 and CDR2: MNHNY and SVGAGI (reference sequence). CDR3 length: 14 amino acids. The V end was cut by 7 bases, the J end by 2 bases, with 14 bases between.

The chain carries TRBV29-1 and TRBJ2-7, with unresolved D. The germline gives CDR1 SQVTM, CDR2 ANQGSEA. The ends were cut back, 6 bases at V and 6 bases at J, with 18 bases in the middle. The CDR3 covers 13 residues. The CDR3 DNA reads TGCAGCGTCCCCGACCCCAGCGTGGGCGAGCAGTACTTC. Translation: CSVPDPSVGEQYF.

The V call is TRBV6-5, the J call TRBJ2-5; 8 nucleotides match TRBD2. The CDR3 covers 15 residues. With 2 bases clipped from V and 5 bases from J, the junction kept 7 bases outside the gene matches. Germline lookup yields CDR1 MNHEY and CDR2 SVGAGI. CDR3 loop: CASSYGLATTETQYF. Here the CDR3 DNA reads TGTGCCAGCAGTTACGGACTAGCCACCACTGAGACCCAGTACTTC.

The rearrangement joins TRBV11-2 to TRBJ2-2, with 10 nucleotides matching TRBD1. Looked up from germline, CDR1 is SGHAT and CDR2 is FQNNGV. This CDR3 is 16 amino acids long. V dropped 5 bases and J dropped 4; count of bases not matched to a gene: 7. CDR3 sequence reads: CASSPGTGVATGELFF. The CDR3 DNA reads TGTGCCAGCAGCCCTGGGACAGGGGTTGCCACCGGGGAGCTGTTTTTT.

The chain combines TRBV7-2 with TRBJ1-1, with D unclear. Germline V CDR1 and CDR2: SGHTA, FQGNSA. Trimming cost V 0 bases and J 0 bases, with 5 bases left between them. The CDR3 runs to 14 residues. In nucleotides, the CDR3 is TGTGCCAGCAGCTTAGCAGGTATGAACACTGAAGCTTTCTTT. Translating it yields CASSLAGMNTEAFF.

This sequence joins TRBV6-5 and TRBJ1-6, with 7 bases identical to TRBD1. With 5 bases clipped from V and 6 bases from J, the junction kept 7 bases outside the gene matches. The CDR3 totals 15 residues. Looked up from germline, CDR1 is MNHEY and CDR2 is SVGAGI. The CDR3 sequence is CASSTGTALNSPLHF. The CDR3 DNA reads TGTGCCAGCAGTACCGGGACAGCGCTTAATTCACCCCTCCACTTT.

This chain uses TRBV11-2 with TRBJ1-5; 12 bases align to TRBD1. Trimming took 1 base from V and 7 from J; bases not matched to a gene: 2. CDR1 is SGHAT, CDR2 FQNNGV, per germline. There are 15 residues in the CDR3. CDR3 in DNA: TGTGCCAGCAGCTTAGGCGGGACAGGGGGCCAGCCCCAGCATTTT. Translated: CASSLGGTGGQPQHF.

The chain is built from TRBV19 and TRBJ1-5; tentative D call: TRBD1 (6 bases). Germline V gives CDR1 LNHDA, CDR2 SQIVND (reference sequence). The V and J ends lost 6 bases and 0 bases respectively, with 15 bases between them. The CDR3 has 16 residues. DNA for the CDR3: TGTGCCAGTAGCCCACAGGGCTGGGGTAGCAATCAGCCCCAGCATTTT. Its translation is CASSPQGWGSNQPQHF.

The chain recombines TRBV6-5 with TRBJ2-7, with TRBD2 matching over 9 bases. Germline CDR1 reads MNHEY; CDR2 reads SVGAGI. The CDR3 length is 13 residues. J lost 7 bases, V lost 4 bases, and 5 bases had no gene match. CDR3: CASSSGLAGEQYF. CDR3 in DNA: TGTGCCAGCAGTTCGGGACTAGCTGGTGAGCAGTACTTC.

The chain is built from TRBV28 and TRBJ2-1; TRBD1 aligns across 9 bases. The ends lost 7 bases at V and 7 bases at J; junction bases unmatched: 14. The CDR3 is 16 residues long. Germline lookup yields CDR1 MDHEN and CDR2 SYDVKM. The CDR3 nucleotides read TGTGCCAGCAATGCAATAGACAGGGGGATAAAGAATGAGCAGTTCTTC. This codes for CASNAIDRGIKNEQFF. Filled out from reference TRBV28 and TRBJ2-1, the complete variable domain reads DVKVTQSSRYLVKRTGEKVFLECVQDMDHENMFWYRQDPGLGLRLIYFSYDVKMKEKGDIPEGYSVSREKKERFSLILESASTNQTSMYLCASNAIDRGIKNEQFFGPGTRLTVL.

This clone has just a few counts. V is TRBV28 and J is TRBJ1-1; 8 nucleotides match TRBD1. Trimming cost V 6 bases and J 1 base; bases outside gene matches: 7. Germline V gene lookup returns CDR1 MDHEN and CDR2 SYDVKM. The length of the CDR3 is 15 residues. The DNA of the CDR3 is TGTGCCAGCAGAGCTCCAGGGGGCGGGAACACTGAAGCTTTCTTT. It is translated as CASRAPGGGNTEAFF.

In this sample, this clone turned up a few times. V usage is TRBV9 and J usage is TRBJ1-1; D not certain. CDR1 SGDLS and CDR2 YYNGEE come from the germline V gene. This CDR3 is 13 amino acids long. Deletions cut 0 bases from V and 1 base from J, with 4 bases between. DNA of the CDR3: TGTGCCAGCAGCGTAGGGAGGAACACTGAAGCTTTCTTT. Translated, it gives CASSVGRNTEAFF.

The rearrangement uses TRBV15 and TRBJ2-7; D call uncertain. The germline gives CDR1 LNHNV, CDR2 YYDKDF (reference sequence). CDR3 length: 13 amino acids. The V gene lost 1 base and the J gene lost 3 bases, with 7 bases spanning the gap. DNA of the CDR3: TGTGCCACCAGCAGAGGTAAGGGCTACGAGCAGTACTTC. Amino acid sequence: CATSRGKGYEQYF. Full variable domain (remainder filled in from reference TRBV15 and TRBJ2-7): DAMVIQNPRYQVTQFGKPVTLSCSQTLNHNVMYWYQQKSSQAPKLLFHYYDKDFNNEADTPDNFQSRRPNTSFCFLDIRSPGLGDTAMYLCATSRGKGYEQYFGPGTRLTVT.

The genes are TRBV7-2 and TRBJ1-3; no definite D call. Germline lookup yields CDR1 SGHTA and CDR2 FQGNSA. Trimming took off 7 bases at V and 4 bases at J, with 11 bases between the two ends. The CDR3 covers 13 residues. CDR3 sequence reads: CASTNSHGNTIYF. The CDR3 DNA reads TGTGCCAGCACCAATAGCCACGGAAACACCATATATTTT. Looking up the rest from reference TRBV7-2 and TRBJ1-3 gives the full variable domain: GAGVSQSPSNKVTEKGKDVELRCDPISGHTALYWYRQSLGQGLEFLIYFQGNSAPDKSGLPSDRFSAERTGGSVSTLTIQRTQQEDSAVYLCASTNSHGNTIYFGEGSWLTVV.

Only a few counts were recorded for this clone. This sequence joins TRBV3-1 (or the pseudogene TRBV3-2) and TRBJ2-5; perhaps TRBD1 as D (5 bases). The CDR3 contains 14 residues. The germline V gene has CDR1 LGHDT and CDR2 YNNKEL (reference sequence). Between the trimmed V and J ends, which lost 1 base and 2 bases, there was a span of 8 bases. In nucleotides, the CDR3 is TGTGCCAGCAGCCAAGGGGGCCCACAAGAGACCCAGTACTTC. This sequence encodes CASSQGGPQETQYF.

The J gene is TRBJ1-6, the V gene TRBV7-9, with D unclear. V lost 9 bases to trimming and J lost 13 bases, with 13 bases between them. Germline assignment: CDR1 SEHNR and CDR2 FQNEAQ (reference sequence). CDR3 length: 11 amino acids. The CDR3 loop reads CASLGIGPLHF. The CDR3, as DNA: TGTGCCAGTCTGGGGATAGGGCCCCTCCACTTT.

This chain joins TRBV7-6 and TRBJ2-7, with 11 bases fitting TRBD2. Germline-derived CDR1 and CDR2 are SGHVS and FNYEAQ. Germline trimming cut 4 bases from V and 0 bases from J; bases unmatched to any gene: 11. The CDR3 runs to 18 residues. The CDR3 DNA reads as TGTGCCAGCAGCTCACTCCCCCCTAGCGGGGGGAACTCCTACGAGCAGTACTTC. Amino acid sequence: CASSSLPPSGGNSYEQYF.